The T cell receptor beta chain described here comes from a study of T-cell memory formation after mild COVID-19 (dated by TCRdb to about 2021). For the wider study: TCR sequence clusters from the two donors were found to be largely donor specific. T-cell clones expanding and contracting after mild COVID-19 in two donors were tracked by longitudinal TCRalpha and TCRbeta repertoire sequencing. The cohort was made up of two young adult volunteers, one female and one male, who were previously healthy.

What the work shows at the level of the full study, not this receptor alone: The study included only a couple of mild cases, and larger cohorts that include severe cases with pre-infection samples were judged to be necessary. Contracting CD4+ clones turned up mainly in the CM and EM memory subsets, whereas EMRA was where CD8+ clones were enriched. SARS-CoV-2 specificity of the second-wave clones peaking on day 37 was not confirmed. Some responding clones were detected in pre-infection memory, which suggested that pre-existing cross-reactive memory T cells had joined the SARS-CoV-2 response. Clones that contracted from day 15 to 85 showed balanced CD4/CD8 phenotypes, whereas a second wave of clones that expanded from day 15 to 37 leaned towards CD4+.

Looking up the germline V gene (reference sequence) yields CDR1 DFQATT and CDR2 SNEGSKA. The cysteine opens and the phenylalanine closes a CDR3 of 15 amino acids. This entry keeps only the CDR3 DNA: 45 bases, framed from base 1. Unmatched junction bases come to 8, with V trimmed by 0 bases and J by 5 bases. Sequenced on an Illumina NovaSeq 6000. Using 5'RACE with constant-segment primers, TCRalpha and TCRbeta cDNA libraries were constructed, with sample barcodes and unique molecular identifiers added in the process. RNA was extracted from every sample with Trizol reagent. Libraries were amplified in two PCR steps, with a second sample barcode and Illumina TruSeq adapters added in the second step. Sequencing of the libraries was done on an Illumina NovaSeq, producing 2 x 150 bp paired-end reads. On the authors' methods: Demultiplexing of reads and collapsing into UMI-guided consensus sequences were performed with migec v1.2.7. Using mixcr v2.1.11, UMI consensuses were aligned to TRA and TRB V and J templates and then assembled into clonotypes. A clonotype was counted as expanded or contracted only if both edgeR and NoisET called the change significant, with noise models trained on biological replicates. For edgeR calls, the cutoffs were a false discovery rate-adjusted p below 0.01 and a log2 fold-change threshold of 1. As an exploratory analysis of dynamics, max-normalized trajectories of the 1000 most abundant clonotypes were examined with PCA combined with hierarchical clustering. Separately sequenced CD4+ and CD8+ repertoires were used to assign a CD4 or CD8 phenotype to each responding clone. TCRdb reprocessed the public reads (quality trimming at Q25 with fastp, clone calling with MiXCR) and kept in-frame beta chains. Merged by CDR3 protein, the rows form single entries marked with the most common genes and DNA. Clone size and V and J calls follow TCRdb, not the original study. A total of approximately 300,000 distinct CDR3 sequences appear in this sample, more than 15% of them only once. The ten largest account for 22% of the sample.

This clonotype was picked up a small number of times. The target of this receptor is not known. The record has no base qualities; no much larger clone is one base away. PBMCs were isolated by Ficoll-Paque density gradient centrifugation. This receptor was obtained from a man between 18 and 35 years old who had mild COVID-19 (a few samples of this study predate the infection). The sample titles of this study are shuffled in the database, so cell type and time point are left out; the donor was told from shared clones. The rearranged segments are TRBV20-1 and TRBJ1-1; 8 central bases correspond to TRBD1. Source material: PBMCs or a T cell subset sorted from them (not recorded which). The CDR3 region has the sequence CSARDPGQGYTEAFF. The bases are TGCAGTGCTAGAGATCCTGGACAGGGTTATACTGAAGCTTTCTTT.